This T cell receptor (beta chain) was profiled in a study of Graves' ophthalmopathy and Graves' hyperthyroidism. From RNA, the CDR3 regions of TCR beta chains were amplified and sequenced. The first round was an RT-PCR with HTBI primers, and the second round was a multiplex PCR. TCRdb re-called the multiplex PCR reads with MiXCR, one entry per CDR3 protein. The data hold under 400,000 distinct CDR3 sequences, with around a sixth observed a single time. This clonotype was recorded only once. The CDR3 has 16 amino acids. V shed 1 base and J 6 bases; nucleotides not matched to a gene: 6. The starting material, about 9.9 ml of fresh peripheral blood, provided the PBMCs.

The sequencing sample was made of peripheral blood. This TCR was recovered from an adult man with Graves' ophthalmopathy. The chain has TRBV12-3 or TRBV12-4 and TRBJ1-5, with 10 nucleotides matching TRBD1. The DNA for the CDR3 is TGTGCCAGCAGTTTAGGGGGACAGGGGACAGGTCAGCCCCAGCATTTT. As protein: CASSLGGQGTGQPQHF.